These 11 T cell receptor beta chains came from one sample sequenced in a study of cytomegalovirus exposure and HLA in healthy donors. The PCR ran on 60 Vbeta and 13 Jbeta primers. The table came from immunoSEQ multiplex PCR; TCRdb's copy has only in-frame clones and leaves some out. Found here are about 150,000 clones, approximately 68% of them singletons; the top ten hold about 4.5%. What was sequenced was PBMCs. The receptors shown here come from a man between 60 and 70 years old in good health and CMV-seronegative.

This sequence joins TRBV7-8 and TRBJ2-7; D might be TRBD2 (6 bases). Trimming took off 1 base at V and 3 bases at J, with 13 bases between the two ends. CDR3 length: 15 residues. Germline CDR1 and CDR2: SGHVS and FQNEAQ. In DNA, the CDR3 is TGTGCCAGCAGCTTAGTTACAACCGGGGGCTACGAGCAGTACTTC. Residues: CASSLVTTGGYEQYF.

This chain connects TRBV28 to TRBJ1-1, with D maybe TRBD1 (6 bases). The CDR3 consists of 13 residues. The V gene's germline CDR1 is MDHEN and CDR2 SYDVKM. The V end was cut by 10 bases, the J end by 4 bases, with 16 bases between. The CDR3 nucleotides are TGTGCCACCGGGGGGGCGCGGAGCACTGAAGCTTTCTTT. Translating it yields CATGGARSTEAFF. The variable domain in full, completed from reference TRBV28 and TRBJ1-1, reads DVKVTQSSRYLVKRTGEKVFLECVQDMDHENMFWYRQDPGLGLRLIYFSYDVKMKEKGDIPEGYSVSREKKERFSLILESASTNQTSMYLCATGGARSTEAFFGQGTRLTVV.

In its sample, this clone was seen a few times. The chain carries TRBV27 and TRBJ2-5; D possibly corresponds to TRBD2 (6 bases). The ends were cut back, 5 bases at V and 4 bases at J, with 17 bases in the middle. The CDR3 consists of 15 residues. Germline assignment: CDR1 MNHEY and CDR2 SMNVEV (reference sequence). In nucleotides, the CDR3 is TGTGCCAGCAGTGTCCAGGCGGGGTCGTCAGAGACCCAGTACTTC. This encodes CASSVQAGSSETQYF.

The J gene is TRBJ2-1, the V gene TRBV7-2; TRBD2 agrees at 9 bases. The V gene's germline CDR1 is SGHTA and CDR2 FQGNSA. The CDR3 is 18 residues long. The V segment lost 2 bases and the J segment 0 bases; nucleotides outside the gene matches: 8. The CDR3 DNA is TGTGCCAGCAGCTTAACCTGGGGTAGCGGGAGCTCCTACAATGAGCAGTTCTTC. Its translation: CASSLTWGSGSSYNEQFF.

The V gene is TRBV30, the J gene TRBJ1-2, with 10 bases lining up with TRBD1. CDR3 length equals 14 residues. The V segment lost 0 bases and the J segment 7 bases; nucleotides outside the gene matches: 5. Germline V gene lookup returns CDR1 GTSNPN and CDR2 SVGIG (reference sequence). Here the CDR3 DNA reads TGTGCCTGGAGTGTACCGGGACAGGGGTCTGGCTACACCTTC. This gives the protein CAWSVPGQGSGYTF.

The rearrangement links TRBV7-9 to TRBJ2-7; a weak D match, TRBD1 (7 bases). V was shortened by 1 base and J by 5 bases, with 12 bases between the two germline ends. Germline V gene sequence: CDR1 SEHNR, CDR2 FQNEAQ (reference sequence). The CDR3 is 14 residues long. This CDR3 reads CASSLDGRGDEQYF. CDR3 nucleotide sequence: TGTGCCAGCAGCTTAGATGGCAGGGGGGACGAGCAGTACTTC.

The genes are TRBV18 and TRBJ2-7; 14 nucleotides line up with TRBD2. Per the germline V gene, CDR1 is KGHSH and CDR2 is LQKENI. This CDR3 spans 17 amino acids. After removal of 8 bases from V and 3 bases from J, the junction contained 12 bases not matched to a gene. CDR3 bases: TGTGCCAGCCTGCCGGGACTAGCGGGAGAGGGGTTCTACGAGCAGTACTTC. This translates into CASLPGLAGEGFYEQYF. Variable domain in full (rest from reference TRBV18 and TRBJ2-7): NAGVMQNPRHLVRRRGQEARLRCSPMKGHSHVYWYRQLPEEGLKFMVYLQKENIIDESGMPKERFSAEFPKEGPSILRIQQVVRGDSAAYFCASLPGLAGEGFYEQYFGPGTRLTVT.

The CDR3 nucleotides are TGTGCCAGCAGTGAATTACCTAGCGGGAGTTACAATGAGCAGTTCTTC. Translated: CASSELPSGSYNEQFF. V and J are TRBV25-1 and TRBJ2-1; 10 nucleotides line up with TRBD2. CDR3 size: 16 residues. V was clipped by 1 base and J by 4 bases; unmatched bases: 4. Germline lookup yields CDR1 MGHDK and CDR2 SYGVNS.

About this clone itself: Other DNA variants within this sample encode the same CDR3. V and J are TRBV29-1 and TRBJ2-2; 10 bases line up with TRBD1. Germline trimming cut 5 bases from V and 3 bases from J; bases unmatched to any gene: 3. This CDR3 region has 14 residues. Germline lookup yields CDR1 SQVTM and CDR2 ANQGSEA. In DNA form, the CDR3 reads TGCAGCGTTTTGACAGGGGGCGACACCGGGGAGCTGTTTTTT. The encoded protein is CSVLTGGDTGELFF.

The chain combines TRBV5-8 with TRBJ1-5; D perhaps matches TRBD1 (5 bases). V lost 4 bases and J 0 bases, leaving 17 bases between the germline ends. Germline CDR1 is SGHTS and CDR2 is YDEGEE. CDR3 size: 17 residues. CDR3 DNA sequence: TGTGCCAGCAGCCAACCCCCCCGAGACAGTAGCAATCAGCCCCAGCATTTT. Translation: CASSQPPRDSSNQPQHF.

V is TRBV6-5 and J is TRBJ1-1; a possible D gene is TRBD1 (6 bases). The CDR3 length is 15 residues. Trimming cost V 6 bases and J 5 bases, with 19 bases left between them. Germline V CDR1 and CDR2: MNHEY, SVGAGI. This CDR3 reads CASRAFPGVVTEAFF. CDR3 sequence (DNA): TGTGCCAGCAGGGCTTTTCCAGGGGTTGTGACTGAAGCTTTCTTT.